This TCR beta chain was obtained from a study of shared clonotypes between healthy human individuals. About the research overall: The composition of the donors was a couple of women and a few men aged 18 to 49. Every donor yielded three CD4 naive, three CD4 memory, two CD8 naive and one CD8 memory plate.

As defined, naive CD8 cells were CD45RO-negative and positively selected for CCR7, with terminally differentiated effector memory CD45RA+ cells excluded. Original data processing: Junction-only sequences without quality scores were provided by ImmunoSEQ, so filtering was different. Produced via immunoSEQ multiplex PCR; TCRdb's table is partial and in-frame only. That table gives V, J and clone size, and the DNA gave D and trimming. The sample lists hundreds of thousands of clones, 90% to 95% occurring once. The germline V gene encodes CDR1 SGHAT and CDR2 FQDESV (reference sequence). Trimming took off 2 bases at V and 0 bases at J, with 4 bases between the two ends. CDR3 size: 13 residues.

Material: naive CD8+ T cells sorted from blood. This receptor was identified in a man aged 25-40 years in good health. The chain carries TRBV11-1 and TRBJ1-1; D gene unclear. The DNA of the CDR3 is TGTGCCAGCAGCTTATATGTGAACACTGAAGCTTTCTTT. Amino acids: CASSLYVNTEAFF.